The present T cell receptor beta chain was sequenced within a study of shared clonotypes between healthy human individuals. Study-wide findings and caveats: Naive subsets tended to show greater estimated richness than memory subsets. Rarefaction gave evidence that sorted-subset sequencing remained incomplete despite large depth.

To note about this clone: As yet, its antigen is unknown.

Using immunoSEQ multiplex PCR, the repertoire was profiled, and TCRdb retains in-frame clones only, with some absent. This table has 2 million to 3 million clones, approximately 93% appearing once. Trimming took off 9 bases at V and 4 bases at J, with 15 bases between the two ends. The CDR3 is 13 amino acids. Germline V lookup: CDR1 SGHNT, CDR2 YYREEE (reference sequence). The chain is built from TRBV5-4 and TRBJ2-3, with TRBD2 as a possible D gene (5 bases). The sample was naive CD4+ T cells from PBMCs. Subset defined: CD45RA+ positively selected. The receptor was derived from a man between 18 and 29 years old in good health. Some clones in this sample may be carry-over from other donors' samples. The CDR3 is CATYDWGADTQYF. DNA for the CDR3: TGTGCCACCTATGACTGGGGAGCAGATACGCAGTATTTT. Together with reference TRBV5-4 and TRBJ2-3, the CDR3 gives the full variable domain: ETGVTQSPTHLIKTRGQQVTLRCSSQSGHNTVSWYQQALGQGPQFIFQYYREEENGRGNFPPRFSGLQFPNYSSELNVNALELDDSALYLCATYDWGADTQYFGPGTRLTVL.